This passage covers 9 T cell receptor beta chains from one sample sequenced in a study of vaccination and CD4 T cells after COVID-19 (dated by TCRdb to between 2021 and 2023). According to the study, the label for this sample's treatment or condition signals: roughly ten-day PBMC culture with coronavirus spike peptide pools or control peptides (ViraFEST assay). Their cognate antigens are unknown. Receptor amplification or capture employed PCR. Sequencing took place on an Illumina iSeq 100. TCR sequencing of DNA from cultured CD4+ T cells used the Oncomine TCR Beta short-read assay at the Johns Hopkins FTIC core. The public reads were reanalyzed by TCRdb: fastp trimming at Q25, MiXCR alignment, in-frame beta chains only. Entries that share a CDR3 protein sequence are merged under the most common genes and DNA. This sample lists approximately 19,000 distinct CDR3 sequences; around 70% were detected once. Of the sample, less than 7% is held by the ten largest clones.

The sequencing input was CD4+ T cells from blood, cultured in vitro. The source of these receptors is a human donor who had recovered from COVID-19.

The chain carries TRBV7-2 and TRBJ2-3; D not resolved. Germline CDR1 SGHTA, CDR2 FQGNSA. V gave up 5 bases and J gave up 2 bases, with 11 bases separating them. The length of the CDR3 is 14 residues. CDR3 region: CASSKRLVTDTQYF. CDR3 DNA: TGTGCCAGCAGCAAAAGACTGGTCACAGATACGCAGTATTTT.

The V gene is TRBV27, the J gene TRBJ1-1; 8 bases are shared with TRBD1. Germline CDR1 reads MNHEY; CDR2 reads SMNVEV (reference sequence). The trim removed 6 bases at V and 7 bases at J, leaving 4 bases unmatched. The CDR3 covers 12 residues. CDR3 bases: TGTGCCAGCAGCCCACAGGGGGGTGAAGCTTTCTTT. Protein product: CASSPQGGEAFF.

This clonotype was seen a handful of times. V gene TRBV19 combines with J gene TRBJ1-5, with D hard to call. Per germline, CDR1 LNHDA and CDR2 SQIVND (reference sequence). V gave up 4 bases and J gave up 1 base, with 5 bases separating them. The CDR3 has 13 amino acids. The CDR3: CASSTMSNQPQHF. The DNA for the CDR3 is TGTGCCAGTAGTACCATGAGCAATCAGCCCCAGCATTTT. Full variable domain (outside the CDR3, taken from reference TRBV19 and TRBJ1-5): DGGITQSPKYLFRKEGQNVTLSCEQNLNHDAMYWYRQDPGQGLRLIYYSQIVNDFQKGDIAEGYSVSREKKESFPLTVTSAQKNPTAFYLCASSTMSNQPQHFGDGTRLSIL.

The chain is built from TRBV20-1 and TRBJ2-1, with 7 bases aligning to TRBD2. CDR3 length: 15 residues. The V and J ends lost 6 bases and 3 bases, in that order; junction bases with no gene match: 11. Germline CDR1 DFQATT, CDR2 SNEGSKA (reference sequence). The CDR3 sequence: CSAMSREAHYNEQFF. The CDR3 bases are TGCAGTGCCATGTCTCGGGAGGCCCACTACAATGAGCAGTTCTTC.

The rearrangement uses TRBV7-2 and TRBJ2-5, with a tentative D call TRBD1 (5 bases). V was pared by 3 bases and J by 2 bases, with 16 bases between. This CDR3 comprises 16 residues. CDR1 is SGHTA, CDR2 FQGNSA, per germline. CDR3 amino acids: CASSFNGRTSQETQYF. Written as DNA, the CDR3 is TGTGCCAGCAGCTTCAACGGGCGGACATCACAAGAGACCCAGTACTTC.

The chain couples TRBV24-1 to TRBJ2-1; TRBD2 agrees at 11 bases. CDR1 and CDR2 (germline): KGHDR, SFDVKD. The V segment lost 5 bases and the J segment 10 bases; nucleotides outside the gene matches: 15. The CDR3 extends over 17 amino acids. The CDR3 nucleotides read TGTGCCACCAGTGCCCTCCCTCAAGGGGGACTAGCGGTAGAGCAGTTCTTC. Translated: CATSALPQGGLAVEQFF.

V is TRBV7-8 and J is TRBJ1-1, with D tentatively TRBD1 (5 bases). This CDR3 comprises 16 residues. Trimming cost V 1 base and J 3 bases, with 15 bases left between them. In germline, CDR1 is SGHVS, CDR2 FQNEAQ. The CDR3 sequence is CASSLGPGVGDTEAFF. As DNA, the CDR3 is TGTGCCAGCAGCTTAGGACCGGGAGTAGGGGACACTGAAGCTTTCTTT.

This clonotype was recorded a few times. This chain links TRBV27 with TRBJ2-7; D remains ambiguous. This CDR3 is built from 13 residues. CDR1 and CDR2 (germline): MNHEY, SMNVEV (reference sequence). The V gene lost 6 bases and the J gene lost 0 bases, with 9 bases spanning the gap. The CDR3 reads CASREVGSYEQYF. The DNA of the CDR3 is TGTGCCAGCAGAGAGGTGGGCTCCTACGAGCAGTACTTC.

This clonotype was observed once. The J gene is TRBJ2-7, the V gene TRBV24-1, with D possibly being TRBD1 (6 bases). CDR1 KGHDR and CDR2 SFDVKD come from the germline V gene. The CDR3 consists of 14 residues. V lost 3 bases and J lost 5, with 13 bases in between. The CDR3 DNA reads as TGTGCCACCAGTGATGGTTGGACAGCGAACGAGCAGTACTTC. Translation gives CATSDGWTANEQYF.